This entry describes one TCR beta chain. The record originates from a study of blood T cell repertoires in COVID-19. About the research overall: Samples of COVID-19 (acute and convalescent) were obtained from the United States, Italy and Spain. Sources were T cells, B-cell-depleted T cells, or PBMCs; the material itself was cDNA or gDNA.

Original methodology: From reference gene primer amplification, estimates of nucleated cell counts were derived. Some clones are missing from TCRdb's copy, which holds only in-frame ones; the method was immunoSEQ multiplex PCR. V, J and clone size derive from that table, while D and trimming were established from the DNA sequence. The sample lists 90,000 to 100,000 clones, 84% occurring once. Germline CDR1 MNHEY, CDR2 SMNVEV (reference sequence). V was clipped by 5 bases and J by 0 bases, with 4 bases between them. CDR3 length: 12 amino acids. Source material: peripheral blood. The rearrangement joins TRBV27 to TRBJ1-1; D is ambiguous. The sequence came from an older man with active or convalescent COVID-19. The CDR3 protein is CASSQVNTEAFF. In DNA, the CDR3 is TGTGCCAGCAGTCAGGTGAACACTGAAGCTTTCTTT.